Here is one T cell receptor (beta chain) with its context. The data are from a study of blood T cell repertoires in COVID-19. Source study methods: Scientists estimated how many nucleated cells there were by amplifying reference gene primers. This table comes from immunoSEQ multiplex PCR, and its TCRdb copy is limited to in-frame clones, with some not included. V, J and clone size derive from that table, while D and trimming were established from the DNA sequence. Among approximately 72,000 clones listed, approximately 87% were seen once. V dropped 0 bases and J dropped 5; count of bases not matched to a gene: 7. This CDR3 has 15 amino acids. Per the germline V gene, CDR1 is LNHNV and CDR2 is YYDKDF (reference sequence).

The chain uses TRBV15 and TRBJ2-7, with TRBD1 matching over 7 bases. Sequenced sample: peripheral blood. The TCR comes from an elderly woman with acute or convalescent COVID-19. CDR3 region: CATSRDRQGVHEQYF. CDR3 DNA sequence: TGTGCCACCAGCAGAGATCGGCAGGGGGTCCACGAGCAGTACTTC. The full variable domain, rest sourced from reference TRBV15 and TRBJ2-7, is DAMVIQNPRYQVTQFGKPVTLSCSQTLNHNVMYWYQQKSSQAPKLLFHYYDKDFNNEADTPDNFQSRRPNTSFCFLDIRSPGLGDTAMYLCATSRDRQGVHEQYFGPGTRLTVT.